This TCR beta chain was profiled in a study of blood T cell repertoires in COVID-19. Study at large: The cDNA or gDNA used as material had been derived from T cells, B-cell-depleted T cells, or PBMCs.

V gave up 4 bases and J gave up 0 bases, with 11 bases separating them. Germline V gene sequence: CDR1 KGHDR, CDR2 SFDVKD. The CDR3 length is 15 residues. Original processing methods: Cell counts per sample came from amplifying reference gene primers. TCRdb's copy holds only in-frame clones and misses some; the assay was immunoSEQ multiplex PCR. Clone size and the V and J calls come from that table; the DNA yielded D and trimming. This sample has 150,000 to 200,000 clones; about 88% occur once, and the top ten carry 7% to 7.5%. The sample comprised peripheral blood. The gene calls are TRBV24-1 and TRBJ1-1; D is perhaps TRBD1 (6 bases). The source is an elderly woman in a cohort sampled during active or convalescent COVID-19. The CDR3 DNA reads as TGTGCCACCAGTGACTCCGGACAGCTGAACACTGAAGCTTTCTTT. It codes for CATSDSGQLNTEAFF.